A single sample gave rise to the 6 T cell receptor beta chains below, sequenced in a study of post-analysis software for immune sequencing data. Carried by the TCR beta cDNA libraries were unique molecular identifiers. TCRdb re-called the PCR reads with MiXCR, one entry per CDR3 protein. The data hold roughly 700,000 distinct CDR3 sequences, with 30% observed a single time. These receptors lack a known antigen. General study findings and limits: When patients were compared with controls, about 5 TRBV segments were more frequent, TRBV5-6, TRBV5-1 and TRBV20-1 among them.

What was sequenced was blood. These receptors all come from a girl aged 5-17 years with multiple sclerosis.

The sample holds a few counts of this clonotype. This chain links TRBV4-1 with TRBJ2-3, with D perhaps matching TRBD1 or TRBD2 (5 bases each). The CDR3 length is 14 residues. CDR1 is MGHRA and CDR2 is YSYEKL in the germline V gene. Between the trimmed V and J ends, which lost 5 bases and 3 bases, there was a span of 12 bases. The CDR3 sequence: CASSVRDQTDTQYF. The CDR3 DNA follows: TGCGCCAGCAGCGTAAGGGACCAAACAGATACGCAGTATTTT.

This clonotype was seen at least ten times. The V and J genes are TRBV5-5 and TRBJ2-7; D possibly corresponds to TRBD1 (5 bases). Trimming pared 6 bases from V and 2 bases from J, leaving 21 bases between. The CDR3 sequence is 16 residues long. Germline V gene sequence: CDR1 SGHKS, CDR2 YYEKEE (reference sequence). The CDR3 sequence is CASTPRSQGKTYEQYF. The DNA of the CDR3 is TGTGCCAGCACACCGAGGTCTCAGGGCAAGACCTACGAGCAGTACTTC. Full variable domain (missing parts from reference TRBV5-5 and TRBJ2-7): DAGVTQSPTHLIKTRGQQVTLRCSPISGHKSVSWYQQVLGQGPQFIFQYYEKEERGRGNFPDRFSARQFPNYSSELNVNALLLGDSALYLCASTPRSQGKTYEQYFGPGTRLTVT.

This clonotype turned up a few times. The chain joins TRBV29-1 to TRBJ2-1; D is undetermined. Looked up from germline, CDR1 is SQVTM and CDR2 is ANQGSEA. Trimming pared 3 bases from V and 1 base from J, leaving 10 bases between. This CDR3 has 14 residues. CDR3 DNA sequence: TGCAGCGTTGACAACGGGTGGTCCTACAATGAGCAGTTCTTC. Translation: CSVDNGWSYNEQFF.

As DNA, the CDR3 is TGTGCCAGCGCGAAGGGTTACAATGAGCAGTTCTTC. The encoded protein is CASAKGYNEQFF. The chain links TRBV6-2 or TRBV6-3 to TRBJ2-1; D is uncertain. Per the germline V gene, CDR1 is MNHEY and CDR2 is SVGEGT. The CDR3 length is 12 residues. With 8 bases removed from V and 4 bases from J, the gap between germline ends came to 9 bases.

The chain is built from TRBV20-1 and TRBJ1-2, with D unresolved. Germline values: CDR1 DFQATT, CDR2 SNEGSKA (reference sequence). The CDR3 is 17 residues long. V was pared by 2 bases and J by 1 base, with 20 bases between. CDR3 sequence (DNA): TGCAGTGCTAGATCGGGAGAGGCAACGAACAGTAACTATGGCTACACCTTC. Its protein is CSARSGEATNSNYGYTF.

The V and J genes are TRBV28 and TRBJ2-1; D might be TRBD1 (7 bases). Germline V gene sequence: CDR1 MDHEN, CDR2 SYDVKM. The CDR3 consists of 14 residues. V was cut by 7 bases and J by 6 bases, with 16 bases left in between. CDR3 region: CASTPGQEGNEQFF. The CDR3 DNA follows: TGTGCCAGCACACCCGGACAGGAGGGCAATGAGCAGTTCTTC.